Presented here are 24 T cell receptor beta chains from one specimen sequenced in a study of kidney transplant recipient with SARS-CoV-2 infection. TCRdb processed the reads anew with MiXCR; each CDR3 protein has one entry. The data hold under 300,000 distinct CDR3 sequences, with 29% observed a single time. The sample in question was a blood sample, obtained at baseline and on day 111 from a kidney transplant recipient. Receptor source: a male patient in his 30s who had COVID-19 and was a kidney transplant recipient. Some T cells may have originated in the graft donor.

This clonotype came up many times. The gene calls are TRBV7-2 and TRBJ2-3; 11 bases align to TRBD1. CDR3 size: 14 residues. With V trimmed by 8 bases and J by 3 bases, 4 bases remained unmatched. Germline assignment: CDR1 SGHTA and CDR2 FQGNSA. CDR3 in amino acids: CASARDRGTDTQYF. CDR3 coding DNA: TGTGCCAGCGCAAGGGACAGGGGGACAGATACGCAGTATTTT.

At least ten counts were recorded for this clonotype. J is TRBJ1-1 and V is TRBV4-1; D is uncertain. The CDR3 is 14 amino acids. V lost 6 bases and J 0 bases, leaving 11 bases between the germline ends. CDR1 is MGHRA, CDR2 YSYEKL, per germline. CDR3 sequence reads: CASRAISLNTEAFF. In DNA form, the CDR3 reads TGCGCCAGCAGGGCGATTAGTTTGAACACTGAAGCTTTCTTT.

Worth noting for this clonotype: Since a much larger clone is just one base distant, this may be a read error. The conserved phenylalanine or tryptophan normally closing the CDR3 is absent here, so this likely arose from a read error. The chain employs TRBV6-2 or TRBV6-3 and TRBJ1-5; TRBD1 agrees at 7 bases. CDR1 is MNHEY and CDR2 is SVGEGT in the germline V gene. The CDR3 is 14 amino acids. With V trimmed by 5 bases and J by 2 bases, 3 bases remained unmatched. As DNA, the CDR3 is TGTGCCAGCAGTCGCGACAGGGGCAATCAGCCCCAGCATTCT. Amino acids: CASSRDRGNQPQHS.

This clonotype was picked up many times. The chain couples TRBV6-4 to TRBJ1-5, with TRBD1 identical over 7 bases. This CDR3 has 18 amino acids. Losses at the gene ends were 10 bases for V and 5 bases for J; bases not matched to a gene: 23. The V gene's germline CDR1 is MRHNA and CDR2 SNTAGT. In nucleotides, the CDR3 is TGTGCCATTCTGGGTGGAGGGTTGACAGGGAAGGGCGATCAGCCCCAGCATTTT. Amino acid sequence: CAILGGGLTGKGDQPQHF.

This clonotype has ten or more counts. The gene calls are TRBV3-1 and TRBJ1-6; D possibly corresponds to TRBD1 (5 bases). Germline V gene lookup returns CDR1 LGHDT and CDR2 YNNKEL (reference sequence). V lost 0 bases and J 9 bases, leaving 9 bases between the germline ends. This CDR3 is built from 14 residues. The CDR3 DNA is TGTGCCAGCAGCCAAGAACAGGATGGTTCACCCCTCCACTTT. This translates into CASSQEQDGSPLHF.

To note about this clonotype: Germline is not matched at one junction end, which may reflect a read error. This CDR3 reads CVSSLKSGLRDNEQFF. CDR3 DNA sequence: TGTGTCAGCTCCCTAAAATCCGGGTTAAGAGACAATGAGCAGTTCTTC. The chain recombines TRBV18 with TRBJ2-1, with D unresolved. Germline V gene sequence: CDR1 KGHSH, CDR2 LQKENI. The length of the CDR3 is 16 residues.

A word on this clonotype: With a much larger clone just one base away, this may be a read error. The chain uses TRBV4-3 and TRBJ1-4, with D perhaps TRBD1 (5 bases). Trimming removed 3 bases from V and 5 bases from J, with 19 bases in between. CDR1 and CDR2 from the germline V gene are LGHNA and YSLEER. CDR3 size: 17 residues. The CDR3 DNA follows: TGCGCCAGCAGCCAGGGGATAGGGGCGCTTTCCAATGAAAAACTGTTTTTT. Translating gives CASSQGIGALSNEKLFF.

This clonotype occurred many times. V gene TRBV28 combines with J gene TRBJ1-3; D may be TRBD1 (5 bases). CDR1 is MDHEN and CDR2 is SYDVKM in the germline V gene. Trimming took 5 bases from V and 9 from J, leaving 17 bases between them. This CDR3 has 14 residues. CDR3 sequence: CASSLDSALGTIYF. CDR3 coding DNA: TGTGCCAGCAGTCTTGACAGCGCCCTAGGCACCATATATTTT.

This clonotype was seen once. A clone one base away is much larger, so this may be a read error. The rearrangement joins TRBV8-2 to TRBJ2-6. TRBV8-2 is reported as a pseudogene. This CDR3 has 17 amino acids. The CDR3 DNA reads TGTGGCACAGGCATCAGGATAACACAAAGTCGGGCCAACGTCCCGACTTTC. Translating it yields CGTGIRITQSRANVPTF.

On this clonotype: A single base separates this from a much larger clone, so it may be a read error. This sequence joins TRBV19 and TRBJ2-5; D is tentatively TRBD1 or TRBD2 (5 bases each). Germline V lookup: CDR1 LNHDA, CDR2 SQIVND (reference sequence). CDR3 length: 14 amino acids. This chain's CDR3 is CASSAGRQQGTQYF. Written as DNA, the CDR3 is TGTGCCAGTAGCGCAGGGAGACAACAAGGGACCCAGTACTTC.

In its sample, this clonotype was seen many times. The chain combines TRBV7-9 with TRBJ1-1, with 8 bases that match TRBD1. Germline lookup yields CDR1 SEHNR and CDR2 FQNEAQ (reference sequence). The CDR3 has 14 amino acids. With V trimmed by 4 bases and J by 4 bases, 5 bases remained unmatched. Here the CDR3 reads CASSSTGGRTEAFF. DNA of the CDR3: TGTGCCAGCAGCTCAACAGGGGGTCGCACTGAAGCTTTCTTT.

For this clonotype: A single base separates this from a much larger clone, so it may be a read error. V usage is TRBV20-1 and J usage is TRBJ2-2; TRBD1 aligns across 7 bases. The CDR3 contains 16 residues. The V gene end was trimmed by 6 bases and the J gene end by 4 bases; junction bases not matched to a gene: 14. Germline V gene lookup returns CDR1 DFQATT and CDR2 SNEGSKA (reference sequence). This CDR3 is CSAEARGQRSTGELFF. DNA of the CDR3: TGCAGTGCCGAAGCAAGGGGACAGCGTAGCACCGGGGAGCTGTTTTTT.

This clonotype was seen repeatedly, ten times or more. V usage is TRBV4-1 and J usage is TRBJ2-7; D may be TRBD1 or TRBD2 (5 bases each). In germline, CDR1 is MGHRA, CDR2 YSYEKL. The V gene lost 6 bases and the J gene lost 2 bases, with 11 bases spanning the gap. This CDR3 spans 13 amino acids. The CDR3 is CASSWDGPYEQYF. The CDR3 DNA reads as TGCGCCAGCAGTTGGGACGGACCCTACGAGCAGTACTTC.

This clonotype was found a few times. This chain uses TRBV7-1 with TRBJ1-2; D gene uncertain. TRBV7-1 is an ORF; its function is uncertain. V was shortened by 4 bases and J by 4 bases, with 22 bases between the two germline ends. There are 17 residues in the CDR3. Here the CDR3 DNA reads TGTGCCAGCAGCTACGTATTTCACGAGGGAAAGACCTATGGCTACACCTTC. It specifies CASSYVFHEGKTYGYTF.

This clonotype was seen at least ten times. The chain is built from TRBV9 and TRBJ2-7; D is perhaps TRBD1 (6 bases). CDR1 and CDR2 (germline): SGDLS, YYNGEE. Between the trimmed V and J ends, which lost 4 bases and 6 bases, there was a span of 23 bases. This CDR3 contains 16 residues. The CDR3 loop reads CASSLSGAGAASEQYF. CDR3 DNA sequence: TGTGCCAGCAGCCTTAGTGGGGCAGGGGCGGCGTCCGAGCAGTACTTC.

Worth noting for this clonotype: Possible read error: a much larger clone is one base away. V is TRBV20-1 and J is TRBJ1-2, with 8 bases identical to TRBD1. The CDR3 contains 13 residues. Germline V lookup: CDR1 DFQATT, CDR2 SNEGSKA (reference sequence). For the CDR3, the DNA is TGCAATGCTATACAGGACAGGGAGGGTGGCTACACCTTC. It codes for CNAIQDREGGYTF.

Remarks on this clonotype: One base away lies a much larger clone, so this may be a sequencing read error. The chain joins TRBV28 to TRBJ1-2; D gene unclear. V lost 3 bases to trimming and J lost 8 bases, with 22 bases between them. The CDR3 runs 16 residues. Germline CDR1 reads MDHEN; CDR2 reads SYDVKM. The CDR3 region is CASSFGWRASIGGYTF. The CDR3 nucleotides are TGTGCCAGCAGTTTCGGCTGGAGAGCCAGTATAGGCGGCTACACCTTC.

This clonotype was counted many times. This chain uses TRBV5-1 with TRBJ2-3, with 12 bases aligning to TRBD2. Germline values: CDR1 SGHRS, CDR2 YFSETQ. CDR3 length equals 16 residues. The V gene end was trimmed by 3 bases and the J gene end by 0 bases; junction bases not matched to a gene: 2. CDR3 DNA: TGCGCCAGCAGCTCCGGACTAGCGGGAAGCACAGATACGCAGTATTTT. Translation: CASSSGLAGSTDTQYF.

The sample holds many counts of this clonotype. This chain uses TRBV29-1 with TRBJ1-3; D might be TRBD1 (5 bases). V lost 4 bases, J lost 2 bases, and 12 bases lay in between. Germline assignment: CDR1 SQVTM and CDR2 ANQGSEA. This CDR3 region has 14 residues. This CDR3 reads CSVASGSAGNTIYF. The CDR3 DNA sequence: TGCAGCGTTGCCTCAGGGAGCGCTGGAAACACCATATATTTT.

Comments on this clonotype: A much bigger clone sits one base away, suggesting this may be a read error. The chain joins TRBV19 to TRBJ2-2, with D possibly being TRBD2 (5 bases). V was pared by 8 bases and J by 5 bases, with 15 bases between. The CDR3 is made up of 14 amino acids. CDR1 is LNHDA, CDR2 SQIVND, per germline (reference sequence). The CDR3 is CASDQDSTTGELFF. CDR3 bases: TGTGCCAGTGACCAGGACTCTACGACCGGGGAGCTGTTTTTT.

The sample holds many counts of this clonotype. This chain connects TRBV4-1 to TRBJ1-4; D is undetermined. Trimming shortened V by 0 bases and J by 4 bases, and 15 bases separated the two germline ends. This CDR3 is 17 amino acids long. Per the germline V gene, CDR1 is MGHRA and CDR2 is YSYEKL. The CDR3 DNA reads TGCGCCAGCAGCCAAGATATCCGGGAGTGGGATAATGAAAAACTGTTTTTT. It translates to CASSQDIREWDNEKLFF.

The chain's CDR3 is CASSGAVTGEETQYF. For the CDR3, the DNA is TGCGCCAGCAGTGGGGCTGTCACTGGGGAAGAGACCCAGTACTTC. The chain uses TRBV10-1 and TRBJ2-5; D unresolved. Germline-derived CDR1 and CDR2 are WNHNN and SYGVQD (reference sequence). This CDR3 region has 15 residues. V was trimmed by 4 bases and J by 3 bases, leaving 15 bases between them.

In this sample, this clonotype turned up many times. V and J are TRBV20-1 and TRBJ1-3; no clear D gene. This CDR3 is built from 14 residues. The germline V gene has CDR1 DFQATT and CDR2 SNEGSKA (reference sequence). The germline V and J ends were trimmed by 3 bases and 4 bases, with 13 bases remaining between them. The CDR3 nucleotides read TGCAGTGCTAGCCCTAACAGTGTAGGAAACACCATATATTTT. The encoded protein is CSASPNSVGNTIYF.

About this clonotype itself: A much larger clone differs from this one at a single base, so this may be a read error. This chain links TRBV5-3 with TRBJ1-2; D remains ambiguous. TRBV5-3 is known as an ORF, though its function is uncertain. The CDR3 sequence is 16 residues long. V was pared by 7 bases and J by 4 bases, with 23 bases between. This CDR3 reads CARLAVAVRKTYGYTF. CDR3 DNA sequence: TGTGCCAGACTCGCGGTAGCGGTGAGAAAGACCTATGGCTACACCTTC.